These T cell receptor beta chains were read from a single sample in a study of shared clonotypes between healthy human individuals. Profiled with immunoSEQ multiplex PCR; TCRdb holds only in-frame clones, not every one. The sample lists roughly 640,000 clones, 95% to 98% occurring once. Sequences were obtained from naive CD4+ T cells sorted from blood. Every receptor here comes from a woman in her twenties or thirties in good health. Both conserved end residues are trimmed from each CDR3.

cdr3_aa,v_call,j_call
ASGAGANEKLF,TRBV10-3,TRBJ1-4
ASSEISGTGNTIY,TRBV6-1,TRBJ1-3
ASKMDAEAF,TRBV19,TRBJ1-1
ASSLLTGSIQY,TRBV27,TRBJ2-4
ASRVGSGSGIYEQY,TRBV5-1,TRBJ2-7
ASSIDPSGLAGKNIQY,TRBV19,TRBJ2-4
ASSRSGSSEQY,TRBV19,TRBJ2-5
ASSPGTGEGYNEQF,TRBV18,TRBJ2-1
ATERTGGEKLF,TRBV19,TRBJ1-4
ASSLNRVFDYT,TRBV5-4,TRBJ1-2
ASSLYGGRSYEQY,TRBV28,TRBJ2-7
ATSPQYRDRVYGYT,TRBV15,TRBJ1-2
ASSLLRVRSGNTIY,TRBV13,TRBJ1-3
ASSQARGGSGRAAF,TRBV4-1,TRBJ2-1
ASSLFAEPQY,TRBV28,TRBJ2-7
ASSRRRNSRDTQY,TRBV6-5,TRBJ2-3
ASSRRYNEQF,TRBV6-1,TRBJ2-1
ASSESSDSYNEQF,TRBV6-1,TRBJ2-1
ASSLIFTEAF,TRBV11-2,TRBJ1-1
ASSESAGTIEQY,TRBV2,TRBJ2-7
ASSAGQKQETQY,TRBV5-4,TRBJ2-5
ASSVWLMNTEAF,TRBV2,TRBJ1-1
ASSFLRDTQYYGYT,TRBV28,TRBJ1-2
ASSFGRQLAYGYT,TRBV28,TRBJ1-2
ASSSSGTGPSEAF,TRBV11-3,TRBJ1-1
ASSLLGKANSPLH,TRBV27,TRBJ1-6
SVNRGGLNTEAF,TRBV29-1,TRBJ1-1
ASRSQVNTEAF,TRBV28,TRBJ1-1
ASSLAGGGGNQPQH,TRBV7-9,TRBJ1-5
ASSLPGTGGGTEAF,TRBV28,TRBJ1-1